This T cell receptor (beta chain) was retrieved from a study of T-cell reconstitution after alpha-beta-depleted transplantation in children. Trimming shortened V by 6 bases and J by 7 bases, and 8 bases separated the two germline ends. CDR1 and CDR2 (germline): SGHDT, YYEEEE. The CDR3 has 11 amino acids. For TCRbeta, the library was prepared with unique molecular identifiers. TCRdb re-analysed the PCR reads in MiXCR, keeping a single row per CDR3 protein. The data show about 110,000 distinct CDR3 sequences, around 10% seen once. This clonotype was seen at least ten times. The rearrangement links TRBV5-6 to TRBJ2-1; D may be TRBD2 (5 bases). The sequence was collected from a human donor who donated a stem cell graft to a child with acute lymphoblastic leukemia. This material consisted of PBMCs from the stem cell graft donor, taken from the stem cell graft. The CDR3 coding sequence is TGTGCCAGCACCGGGGAGAATGAGCAGTTCTTC. Its translation: CASTGENEQFF.